The sequence of this TCR beta chain was determined in a study of T-cell reconstitution after alpha-beta-depleted transplantation in children. This clonotype was observed many times. V shed 3 bases and J shed 5 bases, with 8 bases lying between them. CDR1 SGHRS and CDR2 YFSETQ come from the germline V gene. This CDR3 region has 12 residues. Preparation of the TCRbeta library was carried out with unique molecular identifiers. TCRdb re-called the PCR reads through MiXCR, storing one row per CDR3 protein. The sample shows about 640,000 distinct CDR3 sequences, roughly 15% of them seen only once. The rearrangement links TRBV5-1 to TRBJ2-5; unclear D gene. The material sequenced was PBMCs from the stem cell graft donor, taken from the stem cell graft. This clonotype originated in a human donor who donated a stem cell graft to a child with acute myeloid leukemia. CDR3: CASSSPPETQYF. The CDR3, as DNA: TGCGCCAGCAGCTCTCCCCCGGAGACCCAGTACTTC.